One T cell receptor beta chain is described in this entry. The antigen is unknown. This sample is drawn from a study of tumor and adjacent non-tumor tissue in lung cancer. The overall study: Some 4.1 million productive TCRbeta reads were obtained per sample on average.

A modified ARM-PCR protocol with three rounds of nested PCR amplified TCRbeta. TCRdb itself ran the multiplex PCR reads through MiXCR, one entry per CDR3 protein. Among approximately 82,000 distinct CDR3 sequences listed, just over 75% were seen once. This CDR3 contains 14 residues. Trimming removed 2 bases at V and 6 bases at J, with 11 bases between. Germline V gene data show CDR1 as SGHTS and CDR2 as YDEGEE. Study findings and constraints: Tumor TCR diversity, when higher, was linked to shorter survival.

This sample's RNA came from whole unsorted tissue. More than 3 cm separated this lung sample from the edge of the tumor. Newly diagnosed lung cancer patients had thoracic surgery in China, August–November 2014, without prior chemotherapy. V and J are TRBV5-8 and TRBJ2-2, with D possibly being TRBD1 or TRBD2 (6 bases each). This clonotype was obtained from a man in his 70s with non-small cell lung cancer. The specimen was distant non-tumor lung tissue. CDR3 residues: CASSFTGAAGELFF. DNA for the CDR3: TGTGCCAGCAGCTTCACGGGGGCGGCCGGGGAGCTGTTTTTT.